Following are 22 T cell receptor beta chains from one sample sequenced in a study of vaccination and CD4 T cells after COVID-19. For these TCRs, the target antigens are not known. Scientists ran DNA taken from cultured CD4+ T cells through the Oncomine TCR Beta short-read assay for sequencing. In TCRdb, the PCR reads were re-called with MiXCR into one record per CDR3 protein. The data show fewer than 15,000 distinct CDR3 sequences, with over 60% seen just once and 15% to 20% held by the top ten. Treatment meaning: approximately nine-day PBMC culture with coronavirus spike peptide pools or control peptides (ViraFEST assay). The source material was CD4+ T cells from blood, cultured in vitro. The source is a human donor who had recovered from COVID-19.

The V call is TRBV6-1, the J call TRBJ2-7; TRBD1 aligns across 9 bases. Germline trimming cut 8 bases from V and 2 bases from J; bases unmatched to any gene: 7. Germline-derived CDR1 and CDR2 are MNHNS and SASEGT. The CDR3 is 14 residues long. The CDR3 region is CASGKGDRAYEQYF. The CDR3 DNA sequence: TGTGCCAGCGGGAAAGGGGACAGGGCCTACGAGCAGTACTTC.

This clonotype has a handful of counts. The chain uses TRBV28 and TRBJ1-5; D might be TRBD1 (5 bases). V lost 6 bases and J lost 2, with 11 bases in between. From germline, CDR1 is MDHEN and CDR2 SYDVKM. There are 14 residues in the CDR3. The CDR3 is CASRPGGRNQPQHF. The CDR3 DNA is TGTGCCAGCAGACCTGGGGGTCGCAATCAGCCCCAGCATTTT.

V gene TRBV7-6 combines with J gene TRBJ2-5; D is possibly TRBD2 (6 bases). V was shortened by 0 bases and J by 9 bases, with 11 bases between the two germline ends. Looked up from germline, CDR1 is SGHVS and CDR2 is FNYEAQ. The CDR3 loop spans 13 amino acids. CDR3 in amino acids: CASSLAEGLAQYF. DNA of the CDR3: TGTGCCAGCAGCTTAGCGGAGGGTCTAGCCCAGTACTTC.

The chain combines TRBV20-1 with TRBJ1-5; D remains ambiguous. CDR3 length equals 12 residues. The V gene lost 3 bases and the J gene lost 5 bases, with 8 bases spanning the gap. Germline CDR1 and CDR2: DFQATT and SNEGSKA (reference sequence). The CDR3 is CSASRADQPQHF. In nucleotides, the CDR3 is TGCAGTGCTAGTAGGGCCGATCAGCCCCAGCATTTT.

The chain joins TRBV12-3 or TRBV12-4 to TRBJ1-5; no firm D call. The CDR3 has 15 amino acids. Trimming removed 2 bases from V and 0 bases from J, with 8 bases in between. CDR3 in DNA: TGTGCCAGCAGTTTAAAGTCAGATAGCAATCAGCCCCAGCATTTT. It encodes CASSLKSDSNQPQHF.

This chain links TRBV28 with TRBJ1-6, with TRBD1 as a possible D gene (6 bases). This CDR3 comprises 18 residues. The germline V and J ends were trimmed by 6 bases and 0 bases, with 18 bases remaining between them. The germline V gene has CDR1 MDHEN and CDR2 SYDVKM. This CDR3 reads CASSGMTGRSSYNSPLHF. The CDR3 coding sequence is TGTGCCAGCAGCGGTATGACAGGTCGATCCTCCTATAATTCACCCCTCCACTTT.

J is TRBJ1-5 and V is TRBV27; D perhaps matches TRBD1 (6 bases). CDR1 is MNHEY, CDR2 SMNVEV, per germline (reference sequence). This CDR3 spans 15 amino acids. V gave up 5 bases and J gave up 2 bases, with 13 bases separating them. In nucleotides, the CDR3 is TGTGCCAGCAGTCCGAGGGGGTCGGGCAATCAGCCCCAGCATTTT. Translating gives CASSPRGSGNQPQHF.

V gene TRBV20-1 combines with J gene TRBJ1-2, with TRBD1 as a possible D gene (5 bases). Trimming stripped 0 bases from V and 4 bases from J, with 18 bases between. Germline V gives CDR1 DFQATT, CDR2 SNEGSKA (reference sequence). The CDR3 is 16 residues long. The CDR3 DNA follows: TGCAGTGCTAGAGACCAGGGTGAACTGAGGGGCTATGGCTACACCTTC. Protein product: CSARDQGELRGYGYTF.

The chain couples TRBV6-1 to TRBJ2-3, with 12 bases fitting TRBD2. The germline V gene encodes CDR1 MNHNS and CDR2 SASEGT. This CDR3 contains 15 residues. J gave up 4 bases and V 6 bases, and 5 bases lay outside the gene matches. CDR3 region: CASRRTSGIADTQYF. For the CDR3, the DNA is TGTGCCAGCAGGCGGACTAGCGGGATAGCAGATACGCAGTATTTT.

The chain employs TRBV27 and TRBJ2-7; D may be TRBD2 (5 bases). Looked up from germline, CDR1 is MNHEY and CDR2 is SMNVEV (reference sequence). V lost 3 bases to trimming and J lost 4 bases, with 13 bases between them. The CDR3 has 14 residues. CDR3 bases: TGTGCCAGCAGTTTGCGCGGGTTTCTATACGAGCAGTACTTC. This encodes CASSLRGFLYEQYF.

The J gene is TRBJ1-6, the V gene TRBV6-5, with D maybe TRBD1 (5 bases). V was cut by 2 bases and J by 13 bases, with 15 bases left in between. In germline, CDR1 is MNHEY, CDR2 SVGAGI. The CDR3 contains 14 residues. The CDR3 loop reads CASSYNRGILPLHF. For the CDR3, the DNA is TGTGCCAGCAGTTACAATAGGGGCATTCTCCCCCTCCACTTT.

The chain links TRBV24-1 to TRBJ2-6; D not resolved. Germline values: CDR1 KGHDR, CDR2 SFDVKD. V lost 3 bases and J 1 base, leaving 9 bases between the germline ends. CDR3 length: 16 residues. CDR3 in DNA: TGTGCCACCAGTGATCGCGCGGAGTCTGGGGCCAACGTCCTGACTTTC. It codes for CATSDRAESGANVLTF.

This rearrangement joins TRBV27 to TRBJ2-1, with D perhaps matching TRBD1 or TRBD2 (5 bases each). The ends were cut back, 8 bases at V and 0 bases at J, with 14 bases in the middle. The CDR3 sequence is 15 residues long. CDR1 and CDR2 (germline): MNHEY, SMNVEV (reference sequence). CDR3 nucleotides: TGTGCCAGCGGGCTCCTGGGGGACTCCTACAATGAGCAGTTCTTC. This codes for CASGLLGDSYNEQFF.

In DNA form, the CDR3 reads TGTGCCAGCAGTTCTCAGGGAAGAGGCTACACCTTC. Amino acids: CASSSQGRGYTF. The chain combines TRBV27 with TRBJ1-2; D might be TRBD1 (5 bases). CDR1 and CDR2 from the germline V gene are MNHEY and SMNVEV (reference sequence). V lost 4 bases, J lost 8 bases, and 11 bases lay in between. The CDR3 runs to 12 residues.

The V call is TRBV28, the J call TRBJ2-7; TRBD1 matches at 12 bases. CDR1 and CDR2 from the germline V gene are MDHEN and SYDVKM. The CDR3 sequence is 18 residues long. The trim removed 3 bases at V and 7 bases at J, leaving 16 bases unmatched. CDR3 loop: CASSLVPGQGAQGGEQYF. CDR3 DNA sequence: TGTGCCAGCAGTTTGGTTCCGGGACAGGGGGCGCAGGGAGGGGAGCAGTACTTC.

This clonotype was counted between two and nine times. The J gene is TRBJ1-1, the V gene TRBV7-9; D perhaps matches TRBD1 (6 bases). Per the germline V gene, CDR1 is SEHNR and CDR2 is FQNEAQ (reference sequence). Trimming removed 0 bases from V and 4 bases from J, with 9 bases in between. CDR3 size: 14 residues. This CDR3 is CASSLADSRTEAFF. Here the CDR3 DNA reads TGTGCCAGCAGCTTAGCGGACAGTCGCACTGAAGCTTTCTTT.

V and J are TRBV6-2 or TRBV6-3 and TRBJ2-5; 9 nucleotides line up with TRBD2. After removal of 2 bases from V and 2 bases from J, the junction contained 9 bases not matched to a gene. The CDR3 contains 17 residues. From germline, CDR1 is MNHEY and CDR2 SVGEGT. In nucleotides, the CDR3 is TGTGCCAGCAGTTACAGCCTAGCGGGGCTTCCACAAGAGACCCAGTACTTC. Its protein product is CASSYSLAGLPQETQYF.

The genes are TRBV5-1 and TRBJ2-7; no clear D. V was trimmed by 0 bases and J by 6 bases, leaving 16 bases between them. Germline-derived CDR1 and CDR2 are SGHRS and YFSETQ. The CDR3 is made up of 15 amino acids. CDR3: CASSLGVVGAFEQYF. The CDR3, as DNA: TGCGCCAGCAGCTTGGGGGTCGTCGGCGCCTTCGAGCAGTACTTC.

Only a few counts were recorded for this clonotype. The rearrangement links TRBV7-9 to TRBJ1-6; D is ambiguous. This CDR3 spans 14 amino acids. V lost 5 bases and J lost 8, with 13 bases in between. Germline CDR1 SEHNR, CDR2 FQNEAQ (reference sequence). CDR3 nucleotides: TGTGCCAGCAGCCTGAACTGGAGGGATTCACCCCTCCACTTT. Translating gives CASSLNWRDSPLHF.

This chain joins TRBV15 and TRBJ2-3; D might be TRBD2 (5 bases). Germline V gives CDR1 LNHNV, CDR2 YYDKDF (reference sequence). The CDR3 runs 16 residues. V gave up 5 bases and J gave up 5 bases, with 20 bases separating them. This CDR3 reads CATSGRSPPRVDTQYF. The CDR3 nucleotides are TGTGCCACCAGCGGGAGAAGTCCCCCGAGGGTAGATACGCAGTATTTT.

The chain couples TRBV15 to TRBJ2-3; the match to TRBD2 covers 11 bases. The CDR3 has 16 amino acids. With 6 bases clipped from V and 3 bases from J, the junction kept 8 bases outside the gene matches. Germline V lookup: CDR1 LNHNV, CDR2 YYDKDF (reference sequence). CDR3 coding DNA: TGTGCCACCAGACCACTTAGCGGGAGGGGAACAGATACGCAGTATTTT. Protein: CATRPLSGRGTDTQYF.

In its sample, this clonotype was seen a few times. V usage is TRBV20-1 and J usage is TRBJ1-2, with 9 positions matching TRBD1. CDR3 size: 15 residues. CDR1 is DFQATT and CDR2 is SNEGSKA in the germline V gene (reference sequence). With 6 bases clipped from V and 0 bases from J, the junction kept 8 bases outside the gene matches. This CDR3 reads CSAPGTGKSNYGYTF. DNA for the CDR3: TGCAGTGCGCCCGGGACAGGGAAGTCTAACTATGGCTACACCTTC.